A selection of T cell receptor beta chains follows, all from one sample in a study of PD-1 blockade in classical Hodgkin lymphoma. Libraries were prepared by immunoSEQ multiplex PCR; TCRdb keeps only in-frame clonotypes and omits some of them. The data hold 57,000 or so clones, with approximately 90% observed a single time. The material was peripheral blood mononuclear cells (PBMCs), obtained before the fourth cycle of nivolumab. The receptor set was obtained from a human donor with classical Hodgkin lymphoma. The CDR3 runs from the conserved cysteine through the conserved F or W. The D gene is left open where the match is weak. Clone sizes are given selectively: once, few, many, or a class where the clone is expanded.

clone size	V gene	J gene	D gene	CDR3 protein	CDR3 DNA
once	TRBV5-1	TRBJ2-7	TRBD1	CASSVTGTGPDEQYF	TGCGCCAGCAGCGTTACCGGGACAGGGCCCGACGAGCAGTACTTC
-	TRBV5-6	TRBJ2-5	-	CASSLVLAGQETQYF	TGTGCCAGCAGCTTGGTATTAGCTGGGCAAGAGACCCAGTACTTC
-	TRBV6-5	TRBJ2-2	TRBD1	CASSYPPGGNTGELFF	TGTGCCAGCAGTTACCCCCCAGGGGGGAACACCGGGGAGCTGTTTTTT
-	TRBV29-1	TRBJ1-2	-	CSAADRTTYGYTF	TGCAGCGCCGCCGACAGGACCACCTATGGCTACACCTTC
-	TRBV5-1	TRBJ1-2	-	CASSLKGPNYGYTF	TGCGCCAGCAGCTTGAAGGGACCTAACTATGGCTACACCTTC
-	TRBV11-2	TRBJ2-1	-	CASSLDTPRDEQFF	TGTGCCAGCAGCTTAGATACCCCACGTGATGAGCAGTTCTTC
once	TRBV6-6	TRBJ2-2	-	CASSPAGANTGELFF	TGTGCCAGCAGTCCTGCCGGGGCGAACACCGGGGAGCTGTTTTTT
once	TRBV18	TRBJ1-3	-	CASSPYRENTIYF	TGTGCCAGCTCACCATACAGGGAGAACACCATATATTTT
-	TRBV5-1	TRBJ1-2	-	CASSSDRGNGYTF	TGCGCCAGCAGCTCCGATCGGGGTAATGGCTACACCTTC
-	TRBV5-1	TRBJ2-1	TRBD2	CASSLGLAGFNEQFF	TGCGCCAGCAGCTTAGGACTAGCGGGGTTTAATGAGCAGTTCTTC
-	TRBV29-1	TRBJ1-3	-	CSAQVMGTGGAIYF	TGCAGCGCGCAGGTTATGGGGACCGGTGGCGCCATATATTTT
-	TRBV10-1	TRBJ2-7	-	CASSESTRDEQYF	TGCGCCAGCAGTGAGTCGACCAGGGACGAGCAGTACTTC
-	TRBV9	TRBJ2-5	TRBD1	CASSVDTGGAETQYF	TGTGCCAGCAGCGTAGATACAGGGGGCGCAGAGACCCAGTACTTC
-	TRBV7-9	TRBJ2-7	-	CASSPSSGMGGQYF	TGTGCCAGCAGCCCCAGCTCCGGTATGGGAGGGCAGTACTTC
-	TRBV6-5	TRBJ1-1	-	CASSSLSVPEAFF	TGTGCCAGCAGTTCCCTCAGCGTCCCTGAAGCTTTCTTT
once	TRBV5-1	TRBJ1-1	-	CASSLGRGSGLNTEAFF	TGCGCCAGCAGCCTGGGTAGGGGCAGTGGGTTGAACACTGAAGCTTTCTTT
-	TRBV2	TRBJ1-2	-	CASSEGGAGYTF	TGTGCCAGCAGTGAAGGAGGAGCAGGCTACACCTTC
-	TRBV5-1	TRBJ2-4	TRBD2	CASSLVGSGGAANIQYF	TGCGCCAGCAGCTTGGTGGGTAGCGGGGGGGCCGCAAACATTCAGTACTTC
-	TRBV9	TRBJ2-7	-	CASSLAWDGTYEQYF	TGTGCCAGCAGCCTGGCCTGGGACGGTACCTACGAGCAGTACTTC
-	TRBV2	TRBJ1-3	TRBD1	CASTGIKGAFSGNTIYF	TGTGCCAGCACCGGTATCAAGGGGGCATTTTCTGGAAACACCATATATTTT
once	TRBV6-5	TRBJ2-7	-	CASSPGGLGVREQYF	TGTGCCAGCAGCCCCGGTGGACTGGGCGTCCGGGAGCAGTACTTC
-	TRBV5-1	TRBJ2-3	-	CASSSTGSTDTQYF	TGCGCCAGCAGCAGTACAGGGAGCACAGATACGCAGTATTTT
-	TRBV6-6	TRBJ1-1	-	CASSPDGNTEAFF	TGTGCCAGCAGCCCTGACGGGAACACTGAAGCTTTCTTT
-	TRBV5-1	TRBJ1-1	TRBD1	CASSGWTGALNTEAFF	TGCGCCAGCAGCGGTTGGACAGGGGCTCTTAACACTGAAGCTTTCTTT
once	TRBV2	TRBJ2-1	-	CASYTNYNEQFF	TGTGCCAGCTATACCAACTACAATGAGCAGTTCTTC
once	TRBV5-1	TRBJ2-3	TRBD2	CASSLATSGDTDTQYF	TGCGCCAGCAGCTTGGCCACCAGCGGGGACACAGATACGCAGTATTTT
few	TRBV9	TRBJ1-2	-	CASSVDQGNYGYTF	TGTGCCAGCAGCGTAGACCAGGGAAACTATGGCTACACCTTC
-	TRBV4-1	TRBJ1-4	-	CASSRNPSEKLFF	TGCGCCAGCAGCCGCAACCCTAGTGAAAAACTGTTTTTT
-	TRBV5-1	TRBJ2-2	-	CASSLTVGELFF	TGCGCCAGCAGCTTGACAGTCGGGGAGCTGTTTTTT
once	TRBV5-1	TRBJ1-5	-	CASSLAGDSNQPQHF	TGCGCCAGCAGCTTGGCAGGGGATAGCAATCAGCCCCAGCATTTT
-	TRBV9	TRBJ2-3	-	CASSVESGTITDTQYF	TGTGCCAGCAGCGTAGAATCGGGAACTATCACAGATACGCAGTATTTT
-	TRBV27	TRBJ1-2	-	CASSPEQGLYGYTF	TGTGCCAGCAGCCCCGAGCAGGGGTTGTATGGCTACACCTTC
once	TRBV28	TRBJ1-2	-	CASSSEVYGYTF	TGTGCCAGCAGTTCTGAGGTATATGGCTACACCTTC
-	TRBV5-1	TRBJ1-4	TRBD1	CASSLEGTGIEKLFF	TGCGCCAGCAGCTTGGAAGGGACAGGGATTGAAAAACTGTTTTTT
-	TRBV5-1	TRBJ2-5	-	CASSLAGNQETQYF	TGCGCCAGCAGCTTGGCGGGGAACCAAGAGACCCAGTACTTC
few	TRBV5-7	TRBJ1-2	-	CASSFAWREGYTF	TGTGCCAGCAGCTTTGCATGGCGGGAAGGCTACACCTTC
-	TRBV7-8	TRBJ2-7	TRBD1	CASSLVDRGYEQYF	TGTGCCAGCAGCTTAGTGGACAGGGGCTACGAGCAGTACTTC
-	TRBV6-1	TRBJ1-2	-	CASSELGGSGYTF	TGTGCCAGCAGTGAGCTGGGGGGGAGTGGCTACACCTTC
few	TRBV27	TRBJ2-2	TRBD2	CASSSGLAQYTGELFF	TGTGCCAGCAGTTCCGGACTAGCTCAGTACACCGGGGAGCTGTTTTTT
-	TRBV5-1	TRBJ1-1	-	CASSTGNTEAFF	TGCGCCAGCAGCACCGGGAACACTGAAGCTTTCTTT
-	TRBV5-1	TRBJ1-1	-	CASSLGINTEAFF	TGCGCCAGCAGCTTGGGGATCAACACTGAAGCTTTCTTT
-	TRBV6-4	TRBJ1-6	-	CASSATALNSPLHF	TGTGCCAGCAGCGCGACAGCCCTCAATTCACCCCTCCACTTT
-	TRBV7-3	TRBJ2-1	-	CASSLIPRNEQFF	TGTGCCAGCAGCCTAATCCCGCGTAATGAGCAGTTCTTC
once	TRBV7-2	TRBJ2-3	TRBD2	CASSFQLAGASSTDTQYF	TGTGCCAGCAGCTTCCAACTAGCGGGGGCTTCTAGCACAGATACGCAGTATTTT
-	TRBV7-8	TRBJ1-6	-	CASSPNPGEYNSPLHF	TGTGCCAGCAGCCCAAATCCAGGGGAATATAATTCACCCCTCCACTTT
-	TRBV10-3	TRBJ1-3	TRBD1	CAGGTGGTGNTIYF	TGTGCCGGGGGGACAGGGGGGACTGGAAACACCATATATTTT
-	TRBV14	TRBJ2-2	-	CASSQEGRGYPGELFF	TGTGCCAGCAGCCAAGAGGGACGGGGATACCCCGGGGAGCTGTTTTTT
-	TRBV6-5	TRBJ1-1	TRBD1	CASSYTGGPMNTEAFF	TGTGCCAGCAGTTATACAGGGGGCCCCATGAACACTGAAGCTTTCTTT
-	TRBV10-3	TRBJ2-7	-	CAIRGQGVSSYEQYF	TGTGCCATCAGAGGGCAGGGAGTCAGCTCCTACGAGCAGTACTTC